A single sample gave rise to the 20 T cell receptor beta chains below, sequenced in a study of blood T cell repertoires in COVID-19. Sequenced by immunoSEQ multiplex PCR; TCRdb stores in-frame clones only, minus some. The sample carries around 29,000 clones, approximately 83% recorded once. Sequenced sample: peripheral blood. The receptor set was obtained from a woman of 80 years or more with COVID-19, enrolled during active disease.

This clone was counted between two and nine times. V is TRBV10-3 and J is TRBJ2-2; a possible D gene is TRBD2 (6 bases). Trimming removed 2 bases from V and 0 bases from J, with 13 bases in between. The CDR3 loop spans 17 amino acids. CDR1 is ENHRY and CDR2 is SYGVKD in the germline V gene. CDR3 residues: CAISERGGASNTGELFF. CDR3 in DNA: TGTGCCATCAGTGAGCGCGGCGGGGCATCGAACACCGGGGAGCTGTTTTTT.

V is TRBV5-1 and J is TRBJ2-5; the D gene is possibly TRBD2 (6 bases). V shed 4 bases and J shed 2 bases, with 12 bases lying between them. The CDR3 length is 14 residues. Per the germline V gene, CDR1 is SGHRS and CDR2 is YFSETQ. The CDR3 sequence is CASSVTSSQETQYF. The DNA for the CDR3 is TGCGCCAGCAGCGTTACTAGCTCGCAAGAGACCCAGTACTTC.

The chain employs TRBV19 and TRBJ1-5; TRBD1 aligns across 7 bases. Germline V gene lookup returns CDR1 LNHDA and CDR2 SQIVND (reference sequence). The V and J ends lost 11 bases and 1 base, in that order; junction bases with no gene match: 5. CDR3 length: 13 amino acids. The CDR3 sequence: CAGGTVSNQPQHF. Here the CDR3 DNA reads TGTGCCGGAGGGACAGTGAGCAATCAGCCCCAGCATTTT.

The sample holds a few counts of this clone. The chain uses TRBV27 and TRBJ1-5; D is possibly TRBD1 (5 bases). This CDR3 comprises 13 residues. The V end was cut by 7 bases, the J end by 0 bases, with 7 bases between. CDR1 is MNHEY, CDR2 SMNVEV, per germline (reference sequence). CDR3 sequence reads: CASKGNSNQPQHF. The DNA of the CDR3 is TGTGCCAGCAAGGGGAATAGCAATCAGCCCCAGCATTTT.

The CDR3 nucleotides read TGTGCCAGCAGCGAACTGGACAGGGGTCTATCACCCCTCCACTTT. Encoded protein: CASSELDRGLSPLHF. The chain has TRBV5-5 and TRBJ1-6; 9 positions agree with TRBD1. The CDR3 is 15 residues long. V was pared by 4 bases and J by 10 bases, with 9 bases of the junction left unmatched. Germline V lookup: CDR1 SGHKS, CDR2 YYEKEE (reference sequence).

This chain connects TRBV7-8 to TRBJ1-4; TRBD1 aligns across 8 bases. The CDR3 totals 17 residues. Losses at the gene ends were 1 base for V and 2 bases for J; bases not matched to a gene: 6. The V gene's germline CDR1 is SGHVS and CDR2 FQNEAQ. The CDR3 DNA follows: TGTGCCAGCAGCTTAGGGACAGGGACTCGTACTAATGAAAAACTGTTTTTT. Its protein product is CASSLGTGTRTNEKLFF.

The V gene is TRBV3-1 (or the pseudogene TRBV3-2), the J gene TRBJ1-4; 7 bases fit TRBD1. Losses at the gene ends were 2 bases for V and 7 bases for J; bases not matched to a gene: 4. CDR3 length: 14 amino acids. The V gene's germline CDR1 is LGHDT and CDR2 YNNKEL (reference sequence). DNA for the CDR3: TGTGCCAGCAGCCAAAGAGGGGGCGGTGAAAAACTGTTTTTT. It translates to CASSQRGGGEKLFF.

The chain carries TRBV5-6 and TRBJ2-7; the match to TRBD2 covers 11 bases. The CDR3 extends over 16 amino acids. Germline assignment: CDR1 SGHDT and CDR2 YYEEEE. V trimming: 0 bases; J trimming: 2 bases; junction bases outside the gene matches: 4. The CDR3 nucleotides read TGTGCCAGCAGCTTGGTGACTAGCGGGGTCCCCTACGAGCAGTACTTC. It is translated as CASSLVTSGVPYEQYF.

This clone has a handful of counts. V gene TRBV19 combines with J gene TRBJ1-6; D remains ambiguous. Between the trimmed V and J ends, which lost 3 bases and 7 bases, there was a span of 10 bases. CDR1 is LNHDA and CDR2 is SQIVND in the germline V gene (reference sequence). The CDR3 sequence is 14 residues long. CDR3 bases: TGTGCCAGTAGTATGGGCAACGGCAATTCACCCCTCCACTTT. Amino acids: CASSMGNGNSPLHF.

The V gene is TRBV6-5, the J gene TRBJ1-2; tentative D call: TRBD1 (5 bases). There are 14 residues in the CDR3. CDR1 and CDR2 from the germline V gene are MNHEY and SVGAGI. The V end was cut by 5 bases, the J end by 3 bases, with 13 bases between. The CDR3 nucleotides are TGTGCCAGCAGTACCGCCGGAGGGGACTATGGCTACACCTTC. It specifies CASSTAGGDYGYTF.

The chain couples TRBV6-1 to TRBJ2-1; D is unclear. Looked up from germline, CDR1 is MNHNS and CDR2 is SASEGT. V was trimmed by 3 bases and J by 7 bases, leaving 10 bases between them. This CDR3 region has 13 residues. CDR3 in amino acids: CASSERRWNEQFF. The CDR3 bases are TGTGCCAGCAGTGAGCGTCGGTGGAATGAGCAGTTCTTC.

The CDR3 sequence: CSASSQGSNTGELFF. CDR3 in DNA: TGCAGTGCTAGTAGTCAGGGCTCGAACACCGGGGAGCTGTTTTTT. The chain uses TRBV20-1 and TRBJ2-2, with D possibly matching TRBD1 (5 bases). Germline CDR1 and CDR2: DFQATT and SNEGSKA (reference sequence). CDR3 length equals 15 residues. V lost 3 bases and J 0 bases, leaving 11 bases between the germline ends.

V is TRBV30 and J is TRBJ2-5; TRBD2 agrees at 10 bases. Germline CDR1 GTSNPN, CDR2 SVGIG (reference sequence). This CDR3 is built from 16 residues. The ends lost 3 bases at V and 4 bases at J; junction bases unmatched: 11. In DNA form, the CDR3 reads TGTGCCTGGAGCGCCTTGAGCGGGGGGGTCCGAGAGACCCAGTACTTC. Its translation is CAWSALSGGVRETQYF.

The chain joins TRBV13 to TRBJ2-5; D possibly corresponds to TRBD1 (5 bases). The length of the CDR3 is 15 residues. Trimming removed 1 base from V and 4 bases from J, with 13 bases in between. CDR1 is PRHDT, CDR2 FYEKMQ, per germline (reference sequence). CDR3 sequence reads: CASSLAQGRLETQYF. As DNA, the CDR3 is TGTGCCAGCAGCTTAGCTCAGGGTCGGCTAGAGACCCAGTACTTC.

Regarding this clone: An end of the junction differs from the germline gene, which may be a read error. The rearrangement links TRBV12-5 to TRBJ1-1; D call uncertain. CDR3 length: 13 amino acids. The germline gives CDR1 LGHNT, CDR2 FRNRAP. CDR3 nucleotide sequence: TGTGCTAGTGGTCAAGAGTTGAACTCTGAAGCTTTCTTT. Amino acid sequence: CASGQELNSEAFF.

This clone is a singleton in its sample. The chain joins TRBV7-2 to TRBJ2-7; D may be TRBD1 (5 bases). V was cut by 4 bases and J by 1 base, with 14 bases left in between. CDR1 and CDR2 (germline): SGHTA, FQGNSA. This CDR3 has 15 amino acids. The CDR3 protein is CASSSLRTLSYEQYF. The CDR3 DNA is TGTGCCAGCAGCTCTCTCCGGACACTTTCCTACGAGCAGTACTTC.

The rearrangement links TRBV24-1 to TRBJ2-3; weak D call: TRBD2 (5 bases). This CDR3 has 13 amino acids. The germline gives CDR1 KGHDR, CDR2 SFDVKD. V lost 9 bases and J 1 base, leaving 10 bases between the germline ends. The CDR3 region has the DNA TGTGCCACCGAGGAAGCGGGCACAGATACGCAGTATTTT. It encodes CATEEAGTDTQYF.

This clone was seen just once. V usage is TRBV6-1 and J usage is TRBJ1-5, with TRBD1 as a possible D gene (6 bases). The CDR3 sequence is 17 residues long. Between the trimmed V and J ends, which lost 1 base and 5 bases, there was a span of 18 bases. CDR1 MNHNS and CDR2 SASEGT come from the germline V gene. CDR3 sequence (DNA): TGTGCCAGCAGTGAAGGTAAAGGGCGGACAGCCTATCAGCCCCAGCATTTT. Its translation: CASSEGKGRTAYQPQHF.

V is TRBV6-5 and J is TRBJ1-6, with 7 bases matching TRBD1. V lost 6 bases and J lost 6; bases outside the gene matches: 5. The length of the CDR3 is 14 residues. CDR1 and CDR2 (germline): MNHEY, SVGAGI. CDR3 sequence: CASREGALNSPLHF. The DNA of the CDR3 is TGTGCCAGCAGGGAGGGGGCACTTAATTCACCCCTCCACTTT.

CDR3 DNA sequence: TGTGCCAGCAGTGGGTATACAGCTATGAACACTGAAGCTTTCTTT. Protein: CASSGYTAMNTEAFF. The chain couples TRBV27 to TRBJ1-1; D gene unclear. Germline V lookup: CDR1 MNHEY, CDR2 SMNVEV (reference sequence). The CDR3 extends over 15 amino acids. V lost 5 bases and J 0 bases, leaving 13 bases between the germline ends.